This T cell receptor (beta chain) came from a study of shared clonotypes between healthy human individuals. Study overall: Each donor's CD4 naive and CD4 memory cells filled three plates apiece, CD8 naive two, and CD8 memory one.

Participating donors were healthy, HIV-negative adults free of recent acute infections or vaccinations. Genomic DNA (from each subset) was split evenly across several immunoSEQ plates. For sorted subsets, about 200 ng DNA per replicate equaled about 30,000 T cell genomes. Some clones are missing from TCRdb's copy, which holds only in-frame ones; the method was immunoSEQ multiplex PCR. The table records some 1.5 million clones, approximately 98% of them present only once. Trimming removed 7 bases from V and 8 bases from J; junction bases left unmatched: 15. Germline assignment: CDR1 LGHNA and CDR2 YSLEER. This CDR3 comprises 15 residues.

This rearrangement joins TRBV4-3 to TRBJ2-3; 7 bases agree with TRBD2. The origin of this receptor is a man younger than 45 in good health. The sequencing sample was made of naive CD4+ T cells sorted from blood. Regarding subset: CD45RA+ positively selected. The CDR3 nucleotides read TGCGCCAGCACCTCCAACATGGGGGAGGGTAGTACGCAGTATTTT. This encodes CASTSNMGEGSTQYF.